These T cell receptor beta chains were read from a single sample in a study of shared clonotypes between healthy human individuals. The protocol was immunoSEQ multiplex PCR, while the TCRdb copy is restricted to in-frame clones and leaves out a portion. The repertoire consists of 2 million to 2.5 million clones, with 90% to 97% occurring once and the leading ten covering about 0.13%. Sequencing was carried out using naive CD4+ T cells sorted from blood. These receptors originate from a man aged 18 to 30 in good health. The CDR3 runs from the conserved cysteine through the conserved F or W. D genes are given only for firm matches. Clone sizes are given selectively: once, few, many, or a class where the clone is expanded.

J gene: TRBJ1-5
V gene: TRBV6-1
D gene: .
clone size: .
CDR3 protein: CASSEEPGNQPQHF
CDR3 DNA: TGTGCCAGCAGTGAAGAGCCAGGCAATCAGCCCCAGCATTTT

J gene: TRBJ2-6
V gene: TRBV5-5
D gene: .
clone size: .
CDR3 protein: CASSFIRALTGANVLTF
CDR3 DNA: TGTGCCAGCAGCTTTATCAGGGCGTTGACTGGGGCCAACGTCCTGACTTTC

J gene: TRBJ2-1
V gene: TRBV2
D gene: .
clone size: .
CDR3 protein: CASSPGLSILEQFF
CDR3 DNA: TGTGCCAGCAGTCCGGGACTTTCCATACTTGAGCAGTTCTTC

J gene: TRBJ2-5
V gene: TRBV14
D gene: .
clone size: .
CDR3 protein: CASSQASFNRNSQETQYF
CDR3 DNA: TGTGCCAGCAGCCAAGCGAGTTTCAACAGAAACTCCCAAGAGACCCAGTACTTC

J gene: TRBJ2-5
V gene: TRBV2
D gene: TRBD1
clone size: .
CDR3 protein: CASSAWDSQETQYF
CDR3 DNA: TGTGCCAGCAGTGCCTGGGACAGTCAAGAGACCCAGTACTTC

J gene: TRBJ2-7
V gene: TRBV29-1
D gene: .
clone size: .
CDR3 protein: CSVGGHWDKQYF
CDR3 DNA: TGCAGCGTTGGGGGCCATTGGGACAAGCAGTACTTC

J gene: TRBJ2-5
V gene: TRBV10-3
D gene: TRBD2
clone size: .
CDR3 protein: CAISAAGGPIETQYF
CDR3 DNA: TGTGCCATCAGTGCAGCGGGAGGGCCTATAGAGACCCAGTACTTC

J gene: TRBJ1-1
V gene: TRBV2
D gene: .
clone size: .
CDR3 protein: CASSFGPTEAFF
CDR3 DNA: TGTGCCAGCAGTTTCGGCCCGACTGAAGCTTTCTTT

J gene: TRBJ1-5
V gene: TRBV13
D gene: .
clone size: .
CDR3 protein: CASSRREGGNQPQHF
CDR3 DNA: TGTGCCAGCAGCAGGAGAGAAGGAGGGAATCAGCCCCAGCATTTT

J gene: TRBJ2-5
V gene: TRBV5-4
D gene: .
clone size: .
CDR3 protein: CASSRGPAETQYF
CDR3 DNA: TGTGCCAGCAGCCGGGGGCCGGCGGAGACCCAGTACTTC

J gene: TRBJ1-2
V gene: TRBV13
D gene: .
clone size: .
CDR3 protein: CASSGINYGYTF
CDR3 DNA: TGTGCCAGCAGCGGGATAAACTATGGCTACACCTTC

J gene: TRBJ2-7
V gene: TRBV6-1
D gene: .
clone size: .
CDR3 protein: CASSAEQGGNEQYF
CDR3 DNA: TGTGCCAGCAGTGCTGAACAGGGGGGGAACGAGCAGTACTTC

J gene: TRBJ1-6
V gene: TRBV2
D gene: .
clone size: once
CDR3 protein: CASSEAPNINSPLHF
CDR3 DNA: TGTGCCAGCAGTGAGGCGCCCAACATTAATTCACCCCTCCACTTT

J gene: TRBJ1-3
V gene: TRBV6-1
D gene: TRBD1
clone size: .
CDR3 protein: CASNEGARGNTIYF
CDR3 DNA: TGTGCCAGCAATGAGGGGGCGCGAGGAAACACCATATATTTT

J gene: TRBJ2-3
V gene: TRBV9
D gene: .
clone size: .
CDR3 protein: CASTTGGGLGDTQYF
CDR3 DNA: TGTGCCAGCACCACAGGGGGGGGGCTGGGGGATACGCAGTATTTT

J gene: TRBJ2-5
V gene: TRBV2
D gene: TRBD1
clone size: .
CDR3 protein: CASTLRDSQETQYF
CDR3 DNA: TGTGCCAGTACCCTTAGGGACAGCCAAGAGACCCAGTACTTC

J gene: TRBJ1-2
V gene: TRBV10-3
D gene: .
clone size: .
CDR3 protein: CAISGQETNYGYTF
CDR3 DNA: TGTGCCATCAGTGGACAGGAGACTAACTATGGCTACACCTTC

J gene: TRBJ1-2
V gene: TRBV6-1
D gene: TRBD1
clone size: .
CDR3 protein: CASSEAKGQGWYGYTF
CDR3 DNA: TGTGCCAGCAGTGAAGCGAAGGGACAGGGGTGGTATGGCTACACCTTC

J gene: TRBJ1-5
V gene: TRBV10-3
D gene: TRBD1
clone size: .
CDR3 protein: CAISGDRVEDSNQPQHF
CDR3 DNA: TGTGCCATCAGTGGAGACAGGGTTGAGGATAGCAATCAGCCCCAGCATTTT

J gene: TRBJ2-5
V gene: TRBV6-5
D gene: TRBD2
clone size: .
CDR3 protein: CASSYIGSGRETQYF
CDR3 DNA: TGTGCCAGCAGTTACATTGGGAGCGGGAGGGAGACCCAGTACTTC

J gene: TRBJ2-3
V gene: TRBV4-1
D gene: TRBD2
clone size: .
CDR3 protein: CASSQDSGGLGTQYF
CDR3 DNA: TGCGCCAGCAGCCAGGATAGCGGGGGGCTTGGTACGCAGTATTTT

J gene: TRBJ2-7
V gene: TRBV19
D gene: TRBD1
clone size: .
CDR3 protein: CASTDGTGGSYEQYF
CDR3 DNA: TGTGCCAGTACCGACGGGACAGGGGGTTCCTACGAGCAGTACTTC

J gene: TRBJ2-3
V gene: TRBV15
D gene: .
clone size: .
CDR3 protein: CATSREGLIGTDTQYF
CDR3 DNA: TGTGCCACCAGCAGAGAGGGACTCATTGGAACAGATACGCAGTATTTT

J gene: TRBJ2-1
V gene: TRBV5-8
D gene: TRBD2
clone size: .
CDR3 protein: CASSLVSGRDSGNEQFF
CDR3 DNA: TGTGCCAGCAGCTTGGTTAGCGGGAGGGACTCTGGCAATGAGCAGTTCTTC

J gene: TRBJ1-1
V gene: TRBV6-6
D gene: TRBD1
clone size: .
CDR3 protein: CASSYADGRGHVEAFF
CDR3 DNA: TGTGCCAGCAGTTACGCGGACGGCAGGGGGCATGTTGAAGCTTTCTTT

J gene: TRBJ1-5
V gene: TRBV9
D gene: .
clone size: .
CDR3 protein: CASSVEAGINQPQHF
CDR3 DNA: TGTGCCAGCAGCGTAGAGGCAGGGATCAATCAGCCCCAGCATTTT

J gene: TRBJ1-6
V gene: TRBV7-2
D gene: .
clone size: .
CDR3 protein: CASSLDAGSSYNSPLHF
CDR3 DNA: TGTGCCAGCAGCTTAGATGCGGGCAGCTCCTATAATTCACCCCTCCACTTT

J gene: TRBJ2-1
V gene: TRBV9
D gene: .
clone size: .
CDR3 protein: CASSVKTLREQFF
CDR3 DNA: TGTGCCAGCAGCGTAAAAACCCTTAGGGAGCAGTTCTTC